Detailed here is one TCR beta chain. Its antigen remains unknown. This may be a read error: a much more frequent sequence differs by one nucleotide. Tregs were sorted as CD4+CD25+CD127-/low cells. This CDR3 contains 13 residues. Germline assignment: CDR1 DFQATT and CDR2 SNEGSKA (reference sequence). Study conclusions and caveats: Tumor Treg TCRs overlapped most with tumor naive CD4+ cells.

TCRdb reanalysed the 5' RACE reads using MiXCR and keeps one entry per CDR3 protein. Of about 32,000 distinct CDR3 sequences listed, around 27% are singletons. The sample comprised tumor-infiltrating Tregs sorted from the breast tumor. This TCR was sampled from a female donor with breast cancer. The V and J genes are TRBV20-1 and TRBJ2-3, with a weak D call TRBD1 (7 bases). CDR3 sequence reads: CSAPRGGTVTQYF. The DNA of the CDR3 is TGCAGTGCTCCCAGGGGCGGGACAGTTACGCAGTATTTT.